This TCR beta chain was observed in a study of blood T cell repertoires in COVID-19. Across the whole study: PBMCs, B-cell-depleted T cells, or T cells were the source of the cDNA or gDNA that made up the material.

The repertoire was sequenced with immunoSEQ multiplex PCR; TCRdb's copy has only in-frame clones and lacks some. The repertoire has 200,000 to 300,000 clones, around four fifths of them found once; the top ten carry 5.5% to 8%. Germline CDR1 is SGHRS and CDR2 is YFSETQ. This CDR3 is built from 15 residues. Deletions cut 0 bases from V and 4 bases from J, with 13 bases between. This clone was detected only once. The sample was peripheral blood. This clonotype originated in an older woman with active or convalescent COVID-19. V and J are TRBV5-1 and TRBJ1-1; D possibly corresponds to TRBD1 (5 bases). The CDR3 DNA follows: TGCGCCAGCAGCTTGGAGTCTCCGGGGGGCACTGAAGCTTTCTTT. This gives the protein CASSLESPGGTEAFF.